This T cell receptor (beta chain) came from a study of blood T cell repertoires in COVID-19. Study summary: Samples taken during acute and convalescent COVID-19 were collected in the United States, Italy and Spain. Nucleic acid was either cDNA or gDNA, and it came from T cells, B-cell-depleted T cells, or PBMCs.

CDR3 length equals 16 residues. Germline-derived CDR1 and CDR2 are KGHDR and SFDVKD. Trimming pared 1 base from V and 0 bases from J, leaving 10 bases between. The authors' processing: Cell counts per sample came from amplifying reference gene primers. Libraries were prepared by immunoSEQ multiplex PCR; TCRdb keeps only in-frame clonotypes and omits some of them. From that table come the V and J calls and clone size; the DNA was used to work out D and trimming. Found here are some 300,000 clones, about 91% of them singletons; the top ten hold just under 7%. This clonotype was obtained from a woman aged 30 to 39 who had recovered from COVID-19. The chain has TRBV24-1 and TRBJ2-3, with D perhaps matching TRBD2 (5 bases). The sequencing input was peripheral blood. The chain's CDR3 is CATSDFVGLSTDTQYF. CDR3 DNA: TGTGCCACCAGTGATTTTGTCGGACTTAGCACAGATACGCAGTATTTT.